This T cell receptor beta chain was documented in a study of identical twins. TCRdb re-called the 5' RACE reads through MiXCR, storing one row per CDR3 protein. Counted here are about 240,000 distinct CDR3 sequences, roughly a tenth occurring once; the ten biggest clones make up approximately 11%. V dropped 0 bases and J dropped 6 bases, with 15 bases sitting between them. Per the germline V gene, CDR1 is LNHDA and CDR2 is SQIVND (reference sequence). This CDR3 has 15 residues. The gene calls are TRBV19 and TRBJ2-7; D ambiguous. Sequenced material: memory T cells sorted from blood. This sequence was found in a man in his forties or fifties in good health. As DNA, the CDR3 is TGTGCCAGTAGTATAGACTCTGACTCCTACACCGAGCAGTACTTC. It specifies CASSIDSDSYTEQYF.